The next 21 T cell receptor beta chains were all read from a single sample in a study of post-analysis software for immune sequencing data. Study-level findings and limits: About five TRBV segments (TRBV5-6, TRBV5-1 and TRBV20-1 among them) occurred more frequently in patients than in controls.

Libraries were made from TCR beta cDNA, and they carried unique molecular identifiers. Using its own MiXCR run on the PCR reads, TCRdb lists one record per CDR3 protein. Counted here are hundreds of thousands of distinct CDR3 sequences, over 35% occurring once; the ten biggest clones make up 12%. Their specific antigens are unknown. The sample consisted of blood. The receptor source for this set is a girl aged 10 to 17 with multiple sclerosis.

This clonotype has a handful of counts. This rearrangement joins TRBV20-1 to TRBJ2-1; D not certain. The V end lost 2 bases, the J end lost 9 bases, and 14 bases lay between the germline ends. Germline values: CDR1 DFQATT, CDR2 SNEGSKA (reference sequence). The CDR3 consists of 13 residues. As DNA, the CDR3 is TGCAGTGCTAGAAAGGATGGGTCGGGTGAGCAGTTCTTC. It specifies CSARKDGSGEQFF.

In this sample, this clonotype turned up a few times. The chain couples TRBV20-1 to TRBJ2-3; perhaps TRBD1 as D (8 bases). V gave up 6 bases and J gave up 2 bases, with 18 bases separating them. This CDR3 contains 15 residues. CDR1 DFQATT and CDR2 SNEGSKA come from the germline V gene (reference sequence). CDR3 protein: CSASTGGGHTDTQYF. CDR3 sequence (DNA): TGCAGTGCCTCCACAGGGGGAGGGCACACAGATACGCAGTATTTT.

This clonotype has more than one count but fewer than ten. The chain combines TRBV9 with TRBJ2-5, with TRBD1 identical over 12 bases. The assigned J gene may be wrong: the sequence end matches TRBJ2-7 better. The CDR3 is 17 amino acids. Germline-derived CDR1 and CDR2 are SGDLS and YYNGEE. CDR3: CASSSPPGQGAGYEQYF. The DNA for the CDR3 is TGTGCCAGCAGCTCCCCCCCGGGACAGGGGGCAGGTTACGAGCAGTACTTC.

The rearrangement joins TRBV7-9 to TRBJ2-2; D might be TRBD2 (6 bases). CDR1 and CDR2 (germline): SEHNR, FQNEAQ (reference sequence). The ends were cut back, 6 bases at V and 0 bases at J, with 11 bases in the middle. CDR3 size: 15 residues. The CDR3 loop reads CASRPSGANTGELFF. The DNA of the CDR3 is TGTGCCAGCAGGCCCTCGGGAGCGAACACCGGGGAGCTGTTTTTT. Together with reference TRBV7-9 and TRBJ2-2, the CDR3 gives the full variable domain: DTGVSQNPRHKITKRGQNVTFRCDPISEHNRLYWYRQTLGQGPEFLTYFQNEAQLEKSRLLSDRFSAERPKGSFSTLEIQRTEQGDSAMYLCASRPSGANTGELFFGEGSRLTVL.

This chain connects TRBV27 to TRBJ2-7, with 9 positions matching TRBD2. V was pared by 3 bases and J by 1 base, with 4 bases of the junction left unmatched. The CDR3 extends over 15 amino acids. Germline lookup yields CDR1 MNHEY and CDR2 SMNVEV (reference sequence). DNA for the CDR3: TGTGCCAGCAGTTTGACTAGCGGATATTCCTACGAGCAGTACTTC. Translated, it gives CASSLTSGYSYEQYF.

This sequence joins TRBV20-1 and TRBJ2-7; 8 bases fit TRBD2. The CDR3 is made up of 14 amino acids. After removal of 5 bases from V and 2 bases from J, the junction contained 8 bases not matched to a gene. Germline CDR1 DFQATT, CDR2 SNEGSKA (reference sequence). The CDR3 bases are TGCAGTGCTTCCTATAGCGGGAACACCTACGAGCAGTACTTC. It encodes CSASYSGNTYEQYF.

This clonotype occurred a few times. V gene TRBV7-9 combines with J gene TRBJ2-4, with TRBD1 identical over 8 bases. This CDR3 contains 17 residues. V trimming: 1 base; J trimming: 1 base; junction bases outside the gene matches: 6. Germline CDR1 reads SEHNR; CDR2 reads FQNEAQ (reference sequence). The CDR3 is CASSLGTGTLAKNIQYF. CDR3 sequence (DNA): TGTGCCAGCAGCTTAGGGACAGGGACATTGGCCAAAAACATTCAGTACTTC.

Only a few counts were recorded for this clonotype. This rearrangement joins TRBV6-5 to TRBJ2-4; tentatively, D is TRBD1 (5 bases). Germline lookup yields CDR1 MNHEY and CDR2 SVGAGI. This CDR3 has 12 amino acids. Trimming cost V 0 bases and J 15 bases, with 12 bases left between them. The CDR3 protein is CASSYSRQWMYF. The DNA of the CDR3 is TGTGCCAGCAGTTACTCAAGACAGTGGATGTACTTC.

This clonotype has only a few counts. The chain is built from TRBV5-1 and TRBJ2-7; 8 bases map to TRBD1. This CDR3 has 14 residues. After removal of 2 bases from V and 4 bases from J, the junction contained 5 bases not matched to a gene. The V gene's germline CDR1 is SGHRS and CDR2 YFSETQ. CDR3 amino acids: CASSFRTGTYEQYF. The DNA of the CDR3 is TGCGCCAGCAGCTTCAGGACAGGGACATACGAGCAGTACTTC.

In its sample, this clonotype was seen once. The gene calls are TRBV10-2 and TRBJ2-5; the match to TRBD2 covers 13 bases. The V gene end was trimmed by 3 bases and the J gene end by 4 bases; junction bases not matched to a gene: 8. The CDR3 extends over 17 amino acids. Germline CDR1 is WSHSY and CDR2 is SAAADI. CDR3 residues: CASSDGTSGTFAETQYF. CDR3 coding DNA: TGCGCCAGCAGTGATGGGACTAGCGGGACCTTTGCAGAGACCCAGTACTTC.

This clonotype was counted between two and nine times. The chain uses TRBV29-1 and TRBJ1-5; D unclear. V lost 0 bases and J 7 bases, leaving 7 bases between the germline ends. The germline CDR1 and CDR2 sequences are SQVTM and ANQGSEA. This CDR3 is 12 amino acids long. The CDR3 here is CSVEDPGQPQHF. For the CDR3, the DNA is TGCAGCGTTGAAGATCCGGGGCAGCCCCAGCATTTT.

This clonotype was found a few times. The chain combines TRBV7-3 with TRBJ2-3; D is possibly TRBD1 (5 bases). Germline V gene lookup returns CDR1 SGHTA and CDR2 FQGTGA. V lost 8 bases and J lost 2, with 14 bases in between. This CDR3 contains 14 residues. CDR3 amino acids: CASGRAGSTDTQYF. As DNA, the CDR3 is TGTGCCAGCGGTCGGGCAGGGTCCACAGATACGCAGTATTTT.

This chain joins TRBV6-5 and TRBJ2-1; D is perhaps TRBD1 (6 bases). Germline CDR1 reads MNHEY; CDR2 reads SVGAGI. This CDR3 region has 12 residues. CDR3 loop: CSTPGEDYEQFF. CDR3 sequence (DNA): TGTTCTACCCCAGGGGAAGACTATGAGCAGTTCTTC.

CDR3 amino acids: CSASGTADGYTF. CDR3 in DNA: TGCAGTGCTTCCGGGACTGCGGATGGCTACACCTTC. The chain carries TRBV20-1 and TRBJ1-2, with D possibly TRBD1 on 5 matching bases. Germline V CDR1 and CDR2: DFQATT, SNEGSKA (reference sequence). This CDR3 is 12 amino acids long. V was pared by 5 bases and J by 6 bases, with 13 bases between.

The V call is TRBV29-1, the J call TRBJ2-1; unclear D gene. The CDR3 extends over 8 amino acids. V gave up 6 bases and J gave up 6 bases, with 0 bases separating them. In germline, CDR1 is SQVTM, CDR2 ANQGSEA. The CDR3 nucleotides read TGCAGCGTCAATGAGCAGTTCTTC. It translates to CSVNEQFF.

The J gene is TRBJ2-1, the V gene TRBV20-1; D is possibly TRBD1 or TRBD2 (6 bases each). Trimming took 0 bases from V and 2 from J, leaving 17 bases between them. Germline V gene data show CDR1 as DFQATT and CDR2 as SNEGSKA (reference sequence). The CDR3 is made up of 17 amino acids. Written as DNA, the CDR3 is TGCAGTGCTAGAGACAGGGGTGGTAGCGGAGCCTACAATGAGCAGTTCTTC. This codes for CSARDRGGSGAYNEQFF.

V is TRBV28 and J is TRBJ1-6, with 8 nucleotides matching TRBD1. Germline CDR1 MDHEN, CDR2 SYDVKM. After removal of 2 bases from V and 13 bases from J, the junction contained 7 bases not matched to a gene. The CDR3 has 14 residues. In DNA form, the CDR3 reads TGTGCCAGCAGTTTACCGATCACAGGGGGGCCCCTCCACTTT. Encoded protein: CASSLPITGGPLHF.

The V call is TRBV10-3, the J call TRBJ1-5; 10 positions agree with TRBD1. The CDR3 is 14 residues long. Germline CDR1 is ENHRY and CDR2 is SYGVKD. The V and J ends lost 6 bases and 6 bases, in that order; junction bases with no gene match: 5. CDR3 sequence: CAIRPGQGGQPQHF. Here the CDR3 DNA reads TGTGCCATCAGACCCGGACAGGGGGGTCAGCCCCAGCATTTT.

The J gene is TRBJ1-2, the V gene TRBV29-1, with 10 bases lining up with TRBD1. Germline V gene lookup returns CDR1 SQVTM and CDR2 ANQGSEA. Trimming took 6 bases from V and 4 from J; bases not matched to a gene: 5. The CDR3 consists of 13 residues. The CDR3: CSVDRGRTYGYTF. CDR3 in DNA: TGCAGCGTAGACAGGGGGCGCACCTATGGCTACACCTTC.

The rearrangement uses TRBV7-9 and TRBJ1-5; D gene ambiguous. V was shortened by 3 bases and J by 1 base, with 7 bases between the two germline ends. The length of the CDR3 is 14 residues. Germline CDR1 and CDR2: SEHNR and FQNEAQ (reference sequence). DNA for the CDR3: TGTGCCAGCAGCTTTAGTGAAAGCAATCAGCCCCAGCATTTT. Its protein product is CASSFSESNQPQHF. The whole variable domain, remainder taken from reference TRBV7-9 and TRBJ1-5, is DTGVSQNPRHKITKRGQNVTFRCDPISEHNRLYWYRQTLGQGPEFLTYFQNEAQLEKSRLLSDRFSAERPKGSFSTLEIQRTEQGDSAMYLCASSFSESNQPQHFGDGTRLSIL.

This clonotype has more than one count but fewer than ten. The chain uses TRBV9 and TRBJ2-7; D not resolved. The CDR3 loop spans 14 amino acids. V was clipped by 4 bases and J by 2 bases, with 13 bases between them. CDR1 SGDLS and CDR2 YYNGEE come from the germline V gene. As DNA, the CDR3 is TGTGCCAGCAGCTCACGGACCGGAACCTACGAGCAGTACTTC. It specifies CASSSRTGTYEQYF.